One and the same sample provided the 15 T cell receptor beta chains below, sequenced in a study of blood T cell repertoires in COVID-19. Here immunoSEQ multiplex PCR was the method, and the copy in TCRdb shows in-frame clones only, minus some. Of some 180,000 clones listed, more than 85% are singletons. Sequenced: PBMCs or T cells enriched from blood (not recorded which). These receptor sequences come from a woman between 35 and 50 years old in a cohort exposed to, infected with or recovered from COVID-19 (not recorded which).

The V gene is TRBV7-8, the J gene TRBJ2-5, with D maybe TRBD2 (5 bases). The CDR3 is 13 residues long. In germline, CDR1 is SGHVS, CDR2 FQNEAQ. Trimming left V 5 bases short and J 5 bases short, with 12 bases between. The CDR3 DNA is TGTGCCAGCAGCGCGGAGGTTGGGGAGACCCAGTACTTC. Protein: CASSAEVGETQYF.

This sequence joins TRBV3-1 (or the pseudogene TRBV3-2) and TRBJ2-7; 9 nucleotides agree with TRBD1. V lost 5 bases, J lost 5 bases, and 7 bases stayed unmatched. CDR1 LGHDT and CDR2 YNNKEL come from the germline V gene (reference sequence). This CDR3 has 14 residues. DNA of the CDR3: TGTGCCAGCAGCGGACGGGACAGGGTGAACGAGCAGTACTTC. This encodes CASSGRDRVNEQYF.

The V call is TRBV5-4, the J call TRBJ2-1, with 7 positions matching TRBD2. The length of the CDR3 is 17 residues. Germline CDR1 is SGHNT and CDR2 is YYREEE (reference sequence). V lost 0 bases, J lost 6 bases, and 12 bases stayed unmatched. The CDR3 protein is CASSLASLAGDSNEQFF. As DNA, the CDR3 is TGTGCCAGCAGCTTGGCGAGTCTCGCGGGAGACAGCAATGAGCAGTTCTTC.

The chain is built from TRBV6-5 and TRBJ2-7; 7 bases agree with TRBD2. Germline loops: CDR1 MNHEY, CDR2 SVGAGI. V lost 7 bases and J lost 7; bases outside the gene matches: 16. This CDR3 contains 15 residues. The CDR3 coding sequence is TGTGCCAGCAAGGGAGACGGGGGACTATCGGGTGAGCAGTACTTC. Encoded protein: CASKGDGGLSGEQYF.

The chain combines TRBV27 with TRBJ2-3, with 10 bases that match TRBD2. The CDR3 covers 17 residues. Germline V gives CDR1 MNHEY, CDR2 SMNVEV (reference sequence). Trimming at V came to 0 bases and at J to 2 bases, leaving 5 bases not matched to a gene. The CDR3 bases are TGTGCCAGCAGTTTATCCCCCGGACTAGCGGCCACAGATACGCAGTATTTT. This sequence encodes CASSLSPGLAATDTQYF.

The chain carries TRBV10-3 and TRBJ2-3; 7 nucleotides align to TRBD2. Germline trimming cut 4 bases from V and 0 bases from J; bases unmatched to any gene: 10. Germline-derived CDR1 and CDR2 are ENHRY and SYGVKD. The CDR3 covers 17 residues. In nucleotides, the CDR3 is TGTGCCATCAGTGGAGCTAGCGGCATACTTAGCACAGATACGCAGTATTTT. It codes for CAISGASGILSTDTQYF.

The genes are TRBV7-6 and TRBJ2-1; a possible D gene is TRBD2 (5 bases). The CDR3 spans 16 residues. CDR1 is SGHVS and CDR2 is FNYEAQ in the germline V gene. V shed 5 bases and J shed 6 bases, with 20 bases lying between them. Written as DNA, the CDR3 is TGTGCCAGCAGCACCCAGGACTGGTCTCCTGTCAATGAGCAGTTCTTC. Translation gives CASSTQDWSPVNEQFF.

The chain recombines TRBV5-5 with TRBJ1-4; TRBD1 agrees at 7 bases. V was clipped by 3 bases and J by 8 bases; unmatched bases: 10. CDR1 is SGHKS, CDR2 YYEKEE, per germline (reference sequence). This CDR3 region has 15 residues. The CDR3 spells CASSSLRGGQEKLFF. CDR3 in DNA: TGTGCCAGCAGCTCCCTCCGAGGGGGACAGGAAAAACTGTTTTTT.

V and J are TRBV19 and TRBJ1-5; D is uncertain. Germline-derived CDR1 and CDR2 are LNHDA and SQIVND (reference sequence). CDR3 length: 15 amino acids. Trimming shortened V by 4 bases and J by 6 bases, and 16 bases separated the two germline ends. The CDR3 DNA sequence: TGTGCCAGTAGTAAGCGGAAGGATATGGGTCAGCCCCAGCATTTT. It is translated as CASSKRKDMGQPQHF.

CDR3 DNA sequence: TGTGCCAGCAGCCAAGACAGGACCTACGAGCAGTACTTC. Its translation: CASSQDRTYEQYF. This chain connects TRBV7-9 to TRBJ2-7; D possibly corresponds to TRBD1 (6 bases). In germline, CDR1 is SEHNR, CDR2 FQNEAQ (reference sequence). The CDR3 loop spans 13 amino acids. The V and J ends lost 5 bases and 2 bases respectively, with 10 bases between them. Drawing the rest from reference TRBV7-9 and TRBJ2-7, the complete variable domain is DTGVSQNPRHKITKRGQNVTFRCDPISEHNRLYWYRQTLGQGPEFLTYFQNEAQLEKSRLLSDRFSAERPKGSFSTLEIQRTEQGDSAMYLCASSQDRTYEQYFGPGTRLTVT.

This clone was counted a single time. The CDR3 DNA reads TGCGCCAGCAGCTTGGACAATAGGGGCTACGAGCAGTACTTC. It specifies CASSLDNRGYEQYF. V is TRBV5-1 and J is TRBJ2-7; D may be TRBD1 (5 bases). V lost 0 bases, J lost 3 bases, and 10 bases lay in between. The CDR3 loop spans 14 amino acids. Germline lookup yields CDR1 SGHRS and CDR2 YFSETQ.

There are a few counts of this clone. The CDR3 spells CASSPGTGGGNSPLHF. The DNA of the CDR3 is TGTGCCAGCAGTCCCGGGACAGGGGGGGGAAATTCACCCCTCCACTTT. The J gene is TRBJ1-6, the V gene TRBV6-6; 11 bases align to TRBD1. The CDR3 sequence is 16 residues long. Germline loops: CDR1 MNHNY, CDR2 SVGAGI (reference sequence). The V gene end was trimmed by 5 bases and the J gene end by 7 bases; junction bases not matched to a gene: 7.

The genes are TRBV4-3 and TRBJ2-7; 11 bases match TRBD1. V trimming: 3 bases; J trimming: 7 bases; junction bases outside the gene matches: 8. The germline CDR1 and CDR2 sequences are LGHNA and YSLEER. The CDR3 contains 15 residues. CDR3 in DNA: TGCGCCAGCAGCCACCAGGGACAGGGGGGGGAAGAGCAGTACTTC. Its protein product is CASSHQGQGGEEQYF.

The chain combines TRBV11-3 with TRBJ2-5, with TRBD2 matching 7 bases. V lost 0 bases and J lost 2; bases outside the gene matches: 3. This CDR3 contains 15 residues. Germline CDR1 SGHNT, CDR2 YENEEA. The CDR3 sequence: CASSLDGTTQETQYF. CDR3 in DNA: TGTGCCAGCAGCTTAGACGGGACTACTCAAGAGACCCAGTACTTC.

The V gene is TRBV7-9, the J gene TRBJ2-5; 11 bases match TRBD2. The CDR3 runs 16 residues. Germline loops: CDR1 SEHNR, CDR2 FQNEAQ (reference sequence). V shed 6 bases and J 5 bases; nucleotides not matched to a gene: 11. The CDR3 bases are TGTGCCAGCAGTCCCTGGAGTAGCGGGAGGGTGGAGACCCAGTACTTC. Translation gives CASSPWSSGRVETQYF.